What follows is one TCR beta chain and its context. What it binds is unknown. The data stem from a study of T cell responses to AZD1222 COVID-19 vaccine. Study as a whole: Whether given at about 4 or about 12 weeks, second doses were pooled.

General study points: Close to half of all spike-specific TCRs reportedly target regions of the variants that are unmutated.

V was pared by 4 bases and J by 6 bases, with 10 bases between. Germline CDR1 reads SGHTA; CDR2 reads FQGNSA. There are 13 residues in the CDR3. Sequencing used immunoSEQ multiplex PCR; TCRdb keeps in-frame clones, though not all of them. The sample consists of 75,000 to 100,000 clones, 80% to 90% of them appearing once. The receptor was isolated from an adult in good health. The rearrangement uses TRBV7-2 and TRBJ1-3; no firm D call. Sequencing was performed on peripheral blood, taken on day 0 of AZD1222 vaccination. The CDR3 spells CASSSDNENTIYF. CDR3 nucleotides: TGTGCCAGCAGCTCCGATAACGAAAACACCATATATTTT.